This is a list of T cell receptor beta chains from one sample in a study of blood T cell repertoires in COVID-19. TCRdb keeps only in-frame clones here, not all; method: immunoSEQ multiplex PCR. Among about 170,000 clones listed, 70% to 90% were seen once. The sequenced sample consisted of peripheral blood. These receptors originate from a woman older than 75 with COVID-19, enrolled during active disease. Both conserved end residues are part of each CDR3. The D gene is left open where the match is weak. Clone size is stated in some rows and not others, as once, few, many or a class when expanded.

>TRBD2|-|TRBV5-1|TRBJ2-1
CASSLGLAGYNEQFF
TGCGCCAGCAGCTTGGGACTAGCGGGATACAATGAGCAGTTCTTC
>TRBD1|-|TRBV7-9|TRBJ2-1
CASSLDGGQGRYNEQFF
TGTGCCAGCAGCCTAGACGGTGGACAGGGCAGATACAATGAGCAGTTCTTC
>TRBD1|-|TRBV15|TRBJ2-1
CATSDADRVSNEQFF
TGTGCCACCAGCGATGCGGACAGGGTCTCCAATGAGCAGTTCTTC
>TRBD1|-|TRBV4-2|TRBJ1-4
CASSQDPGGGRNEKLFF
TGTGCCAGCAGCCAAGACCCAGGAGGGGGCCGGAATGAAAAACTGTTTTTT
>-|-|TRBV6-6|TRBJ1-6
CASTTGGNNSPLHF
TGTGCCAGCACTACCGGGGGGAATAATTCACCCCTCCACTTT
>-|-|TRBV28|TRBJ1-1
CASSFAGAEAFF
TGTGCCAGCAGTTTTGCGGGAGCTGAAGCTTTCTTT
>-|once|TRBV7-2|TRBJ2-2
CASSFDSVASETGELFF
TGTGCCAGCAGCTTCGATAGCGTAGCCTCCGAGACCGGGGAGCTGTTTTTT
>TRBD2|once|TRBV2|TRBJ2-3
CASSLSGISTDTQYF
TGTGCCAGCAGTCTGAGCGGGATAAGCACAGATACGCAGTATTTT
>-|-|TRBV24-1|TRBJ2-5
CATSDPAGGTQYF
TGTGCCACCAGTGATCCAGCCGGGGGGACCCAGTACTTC
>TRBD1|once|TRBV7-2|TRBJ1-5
CASSSGQGNQPQHF
TGTGCCAGCAGCTCCGGACAGGGCAATCAGCCCCAGCATTTT
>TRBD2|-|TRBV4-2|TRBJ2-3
CASSQATTSGSSDTQYF
TGTGCCAGCAGCCAAGCGACGACTAGCGGGAGTTCAGATACGCAGTATTTT
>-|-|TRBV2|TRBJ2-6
CASSEAQNSGANVLTF
TGTGCCAGCAGTGAAGCACAGAACTCTGGGGCCAACGTCCTGACTTTC
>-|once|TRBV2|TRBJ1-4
CASSVGGQQNEKLFF
TGTGCCAGCAGTGTAGGTGGACAGCAGAATGAAAAACTGTTTTTT
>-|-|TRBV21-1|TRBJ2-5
CASTSRGETQYF
TGTGCCAGCACGAGCAGGGGCGAGACCCAGTACTTC
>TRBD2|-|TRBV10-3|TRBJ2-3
CAISPGLRTDTQYF
TGTGCCATCAGCCCGGGACTACGCACAGATACGCAGTATTTT
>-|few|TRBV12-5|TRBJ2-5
CASGPRLQETQYF
TGTGCTAGTGGCCCTAGACTGCAAGAGACCCAGTACTTC
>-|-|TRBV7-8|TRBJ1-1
CASSPSQGMNTEAFF
TGTGCCAGCAGCCCGAGTCAGGGGATGAACACTGAAGCTTTCTTT
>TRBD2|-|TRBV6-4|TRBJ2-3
CASSDFSGGGADTQYF
TGTGCCAGCAGTGACTTCTCGGGAGGTGGGGCAGATACGCAGTATTTT
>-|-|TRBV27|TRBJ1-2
CASSLVGGDGYTF
TGTGCCAGCAGTTTAGTGGGAGGTGATGGCTACACCTTC
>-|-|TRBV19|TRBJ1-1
CASRTGTKVTEAFF
TGTGCCAGTAGGACCGGGACAAAAGTCACTGAAGCTTTCTTT
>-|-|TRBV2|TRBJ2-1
CASSETLIGEQFF
TGTGCCAGCAGTGAAACCCTCATCGGTGAGCAGTTCTTC
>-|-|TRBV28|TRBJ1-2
CASIDGNYGYTF
TGTGCCAGCATTGACGGGAACTATGGCTACACCTTC
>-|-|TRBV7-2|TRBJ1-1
CASNPSGRDTEAFF
TGTGCCAGCAACCCCTCTGGTCGGGACACTGAAGCTTTCTTT